One T cell receptor (beta chain) is described in this entry. Its specificity is unknown. V was cut by 6 bases and J by 8 bases, with 17 bases left in between. Germline V gene sequence: CDR1 MNHNS, CDR2 SASEGT. This CDR3 comprises 15 residues. These data are taken from a study of vaccination and CD4 T cells after COVID-19. Study context: Eight or nine convalescent patients had mild and one had severe PCR-confirmed SARS-CoV-2 disease. Convalescent donors: six male, four female; seven Caucasian, two Asian, one multiracial, two Hispanic.

Treatment defined: roughly nine-day PBMC culture with coronavirus spike peptide pools or control peptides (ViraFEST assay). ViraFEST relied on peptide pools to expand antigen-specific T cells; the TCRs were sequenced afterward. Under 2.5 million PBMCs were grown per well alongside roughly 9 IU/ml IL-2 and around 9.6 ug/ml peptide pools. With the Oncomine TCR Beta short-read assay, DNA from cultured CD4+ T cells was sequenced. Each CDR3 protein is one row after TCRdb ran MiXCR on the PCR reads. The sample includes about 20,000 distinct CDR3 sequences, approximately 49% seen only once; the top ten take roughly 6.2%.

The material sequenced was CD4+ T cells from blood, cultured in vitro. This chain links TRBV6-1 with TRBJ1-6; no reliable D call. The receptor's source is a human donor who had recovered from COVID-19. The CDR3, as DNA: TGTGCCAGCAGCCAATACCGATTGAACGATTCACCCCTCCACTTT. Translating it yields CASSQYRLNDSPLHF.